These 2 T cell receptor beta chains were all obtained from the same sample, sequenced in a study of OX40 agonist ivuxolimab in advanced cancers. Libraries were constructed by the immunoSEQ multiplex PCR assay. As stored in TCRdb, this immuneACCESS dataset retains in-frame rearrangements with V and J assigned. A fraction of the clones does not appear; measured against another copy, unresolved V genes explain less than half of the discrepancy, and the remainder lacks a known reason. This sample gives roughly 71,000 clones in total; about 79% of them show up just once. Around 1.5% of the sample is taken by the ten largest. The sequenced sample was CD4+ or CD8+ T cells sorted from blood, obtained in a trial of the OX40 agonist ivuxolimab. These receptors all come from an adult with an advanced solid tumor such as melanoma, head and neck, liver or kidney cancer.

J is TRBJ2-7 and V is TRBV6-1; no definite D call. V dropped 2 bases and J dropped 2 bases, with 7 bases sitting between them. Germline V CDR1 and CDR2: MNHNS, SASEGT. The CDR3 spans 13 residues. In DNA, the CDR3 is TGTGCCAGCAGTGAAAACACCCCCTACGAGCAGTACTTC. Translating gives CASSENTPYEQYF.

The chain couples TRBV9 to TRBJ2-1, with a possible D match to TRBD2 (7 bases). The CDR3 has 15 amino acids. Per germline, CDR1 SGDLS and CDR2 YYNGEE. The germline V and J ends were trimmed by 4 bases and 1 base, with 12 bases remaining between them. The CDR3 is CASSKGGTSYNEQFF. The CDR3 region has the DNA TGTGCCAGCAGCAAGGGGGGGACGTCCTACAATGAGCAGTTCTTC.